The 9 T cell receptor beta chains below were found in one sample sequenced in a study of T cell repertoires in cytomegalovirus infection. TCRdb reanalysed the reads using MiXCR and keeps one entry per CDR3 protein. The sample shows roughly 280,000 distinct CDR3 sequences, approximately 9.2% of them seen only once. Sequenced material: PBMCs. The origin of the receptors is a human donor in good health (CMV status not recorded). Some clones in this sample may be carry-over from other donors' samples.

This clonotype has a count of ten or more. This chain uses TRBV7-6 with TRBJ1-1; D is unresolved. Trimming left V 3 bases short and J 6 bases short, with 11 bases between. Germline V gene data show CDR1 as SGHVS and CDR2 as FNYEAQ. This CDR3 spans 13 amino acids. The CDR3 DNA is TGTGCCAGCAGCTTGGGAACGCGGGCTGAAGCTTTCTTT. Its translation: CASSLGTRAEAFF.

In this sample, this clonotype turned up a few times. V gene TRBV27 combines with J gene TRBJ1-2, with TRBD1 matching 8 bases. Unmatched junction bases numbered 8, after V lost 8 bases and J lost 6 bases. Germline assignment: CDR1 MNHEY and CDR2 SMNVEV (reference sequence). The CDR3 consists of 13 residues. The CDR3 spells CASVGQGANGYTF. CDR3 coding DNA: TGTGCCAGCGTCGGGCAGGGGGCAAATGGCTACACCTTC.

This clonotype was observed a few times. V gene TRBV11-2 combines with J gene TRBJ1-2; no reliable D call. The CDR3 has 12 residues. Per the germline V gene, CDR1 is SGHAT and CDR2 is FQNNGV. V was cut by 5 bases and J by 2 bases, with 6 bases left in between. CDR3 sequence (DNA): TGTGCCAGCAGCCACAGCAACTATGGCTACACCTTC. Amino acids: CASSHSNYGYTF.

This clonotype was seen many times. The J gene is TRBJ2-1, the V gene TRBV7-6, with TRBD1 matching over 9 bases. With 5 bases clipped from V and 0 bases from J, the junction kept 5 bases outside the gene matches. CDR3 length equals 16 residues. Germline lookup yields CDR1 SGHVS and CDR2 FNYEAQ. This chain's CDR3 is CASSTRQGDSYNEQFF. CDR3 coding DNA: TGTGCCAGCAGCACCCGACAGGGGGACTCCTACAATGAGCAGTTCTTC.

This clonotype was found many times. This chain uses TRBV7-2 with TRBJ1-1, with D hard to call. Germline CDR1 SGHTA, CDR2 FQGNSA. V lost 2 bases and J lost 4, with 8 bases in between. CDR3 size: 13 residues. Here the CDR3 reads CASSLSGITEAFF. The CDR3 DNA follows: TGTGCCAGCAGCTTAAGTGGGATCACTGAAGCTTTCTTT.

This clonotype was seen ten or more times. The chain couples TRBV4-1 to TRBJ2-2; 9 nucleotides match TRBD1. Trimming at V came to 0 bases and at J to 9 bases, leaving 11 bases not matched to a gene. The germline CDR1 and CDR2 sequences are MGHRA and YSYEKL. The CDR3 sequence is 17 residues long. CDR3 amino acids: CASSQDAGQGIPRELFF. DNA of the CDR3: TGCGCCAGCAGCCAAGATGCGGGACAGGGAATCCCCCGGGAGCTGTTTTTT.

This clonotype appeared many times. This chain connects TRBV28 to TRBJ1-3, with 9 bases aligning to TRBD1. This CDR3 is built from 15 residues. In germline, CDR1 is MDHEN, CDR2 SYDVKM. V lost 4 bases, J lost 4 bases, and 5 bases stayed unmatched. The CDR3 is CASSSSGQGGNTIYF. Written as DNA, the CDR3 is TGTGCCAGCAGTTCCTCGGGACAGGGAGGAAACACCATATATTTT.

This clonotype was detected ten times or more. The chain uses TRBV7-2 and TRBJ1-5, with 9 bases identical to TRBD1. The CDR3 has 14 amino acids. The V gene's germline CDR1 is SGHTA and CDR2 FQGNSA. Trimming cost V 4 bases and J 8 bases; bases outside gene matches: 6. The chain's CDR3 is CASSSGQGREPQHF. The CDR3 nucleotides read TGTGCCAGCAGCTCGGGACAGGGACGAGAGCCCCAGCATTTT.

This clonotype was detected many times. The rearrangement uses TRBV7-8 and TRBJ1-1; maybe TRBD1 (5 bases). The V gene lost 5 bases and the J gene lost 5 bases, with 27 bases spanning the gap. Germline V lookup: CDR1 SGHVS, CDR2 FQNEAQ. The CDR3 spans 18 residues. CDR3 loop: CASSQTVGAGSGSTEAFF. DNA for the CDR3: TGTGCCAGCAGCCAAACCGTCGGGGCAGGGTCTGGTTCGACTGAAGCTTTCTTT.